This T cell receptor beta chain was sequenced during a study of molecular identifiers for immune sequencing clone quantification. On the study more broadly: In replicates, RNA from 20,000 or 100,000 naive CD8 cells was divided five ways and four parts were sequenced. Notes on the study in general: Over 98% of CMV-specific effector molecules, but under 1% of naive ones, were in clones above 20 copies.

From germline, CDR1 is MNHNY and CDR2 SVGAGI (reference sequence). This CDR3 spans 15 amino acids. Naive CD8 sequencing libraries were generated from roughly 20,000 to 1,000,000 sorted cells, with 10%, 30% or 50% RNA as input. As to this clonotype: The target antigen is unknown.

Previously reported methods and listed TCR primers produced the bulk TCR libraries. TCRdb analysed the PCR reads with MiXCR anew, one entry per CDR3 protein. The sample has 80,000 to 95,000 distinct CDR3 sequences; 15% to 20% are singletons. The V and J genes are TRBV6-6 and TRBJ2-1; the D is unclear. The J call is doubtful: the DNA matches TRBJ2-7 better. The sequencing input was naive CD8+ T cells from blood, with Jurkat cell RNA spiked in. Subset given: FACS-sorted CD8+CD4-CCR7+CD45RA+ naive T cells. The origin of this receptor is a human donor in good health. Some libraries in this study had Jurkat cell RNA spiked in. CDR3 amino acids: CASSYLSEGPYEQYF. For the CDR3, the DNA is TGTGCCAGCAGTTACTTGTCGGAAGGGCCCTACGAGCAGTACTTC.